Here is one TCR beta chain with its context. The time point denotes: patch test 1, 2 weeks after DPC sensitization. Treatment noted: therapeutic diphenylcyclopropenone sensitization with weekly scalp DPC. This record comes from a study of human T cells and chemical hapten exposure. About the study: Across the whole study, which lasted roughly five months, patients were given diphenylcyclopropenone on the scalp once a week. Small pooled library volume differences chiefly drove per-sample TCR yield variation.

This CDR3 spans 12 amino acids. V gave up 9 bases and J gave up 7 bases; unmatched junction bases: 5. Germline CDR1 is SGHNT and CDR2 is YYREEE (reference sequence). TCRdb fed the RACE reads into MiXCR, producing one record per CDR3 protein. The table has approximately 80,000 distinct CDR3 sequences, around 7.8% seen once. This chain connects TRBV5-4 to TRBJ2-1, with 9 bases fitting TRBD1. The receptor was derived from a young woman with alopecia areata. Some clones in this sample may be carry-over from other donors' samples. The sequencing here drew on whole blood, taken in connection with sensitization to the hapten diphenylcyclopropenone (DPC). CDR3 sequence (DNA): TGTGCCATCCGACAGGGGGGGAATGAGCAGTTCTTC. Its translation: CAIRQGGNEQFF.